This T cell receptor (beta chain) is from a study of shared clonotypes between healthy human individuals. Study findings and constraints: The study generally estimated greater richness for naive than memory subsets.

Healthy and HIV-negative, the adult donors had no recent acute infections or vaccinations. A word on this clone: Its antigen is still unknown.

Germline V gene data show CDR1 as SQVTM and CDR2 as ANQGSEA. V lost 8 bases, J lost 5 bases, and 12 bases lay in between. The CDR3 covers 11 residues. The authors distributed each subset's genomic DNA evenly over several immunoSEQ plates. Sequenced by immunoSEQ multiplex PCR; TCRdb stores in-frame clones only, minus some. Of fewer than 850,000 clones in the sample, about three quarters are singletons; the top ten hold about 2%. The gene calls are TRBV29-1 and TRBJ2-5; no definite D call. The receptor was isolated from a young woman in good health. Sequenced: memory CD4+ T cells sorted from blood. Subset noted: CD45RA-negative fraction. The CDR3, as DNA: TGCAGCCATGGGGTCGGGGAGACCCAGTACTTC. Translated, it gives CSHGVGETQYF. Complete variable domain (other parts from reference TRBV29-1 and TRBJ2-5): SAVISQKPSRDICQRGTSLTIQCQVDSQVTMMFWYRQQPGQSLTLIATANQGSEATYESGFVIDKFPISRPNLTFSTLTVSNMSPEDSSIYLCSHGVGETQYFGPGTRLLVL.